The clone carrying this T cell receptor beta chain was observed a handful of times. The antigen is unknown. Preparing the TCRbeta library involved the use of unique molecular identifiers. MiXCR was run by TCRdb on the PCR reads, yielding one entry per CDR3 protein. The data hold around 500,000 distinct CDR3 sequences, with around 23% observed a single time. The V end was cut by 5 bases, the J end by 3 bases, with 11 bases between. This CDR3 region has 13 residues. Germline V lookup: CDR1 SGHAT, CDR2 FQDESV (reference sequence). The record originates from a study of T-cell reconstitution after alpha-beta-depleted transplantation in children. The study's findings and limits: Once a year had passed after transplant, T-cell counts and diversity came mostly from newly produced T cells. Recipient T cells and thymic progenitors that survived gave rise to the high TCRbeta diversity observed at day 60 in some patients.

The sequencing here drew on PBMCs, mostly from graft donor cells, taken 360 days after TCRalphabeta/CD19-depleted stem cell transplant. The receptor was derived from a boy in the first two years of life who had a stem cell transplant for acute myeloid leukemia, so the T cells may come from the graft donor. The chain employs TRBV11-1 and TRBJ2-7; no clear D gene. The CDR3 spells CASSPGPIYEQYF. The CDR3, as DNA: TGTGCCAGCAGCCCTGGACCGATCTACGAGCAGTACTTC.